A selection of T cell receptor beta chains follows, all from one sample in a study of radiation and T cells in renal cell carcinoma. Some clones are missing from TCRdb's copy, which holds only in-frame ones; the method was immunoSEQ multiplex PCR. The sample comprises roughly 140,000 clones, about 87% of which are singletons, and about an eighth rests with the top ten. The source was blood, collected from a patient whose treatment included radiotherapy and nephrectomy. The origin of the receptors is a woman aged 45-65 years with renal cell carcinoma. CDR3s include the opening cysteine and the closing phenylalanine or tryptophan.

j_call	v_call	cdr3_aa
TRBJ1-1	TRBV7-9	CASSSRRVKNTEAFF
TRBJ2-3	TRBV7-3	CASSSGIASDTQYF
TRBJ1-2	TRBV19	CASSISPDSDYGYTF
TRBJ1-3	TRBV6-1	CASSPGQIRNTIYF
TRBJ2-3	TRBV20-1	CSASTDTQYF
TRBJ1-1	TRBV9	CASSVVPSGGSPNTEAFF
TRBJ2-3	TRBV18	CASSPGTSGASDTQYF
TRBJ2-3	TRBV19	CASSIKSSTSGGADTQYF
TRBJ1-2	TRBV18	CASSPVDETGKLYGYTF
TRBJ2-7	TRBV11-2	CASSTWTGTYEQYF
TRBJ2-2	TRBV6-5	CASRMTGNTGELFF
TRBJ2-4	TRBV2	CASSADRGVAKNIQYF
TRBJ1-2	TRBV6-6	CASRDGTEVYGYTF
TRBJ1-3	TRBV7-9	CASSPLGGTGNTIYF
TRBJ1-2	TRBV7-9	CASSFSGNYGYTF
TRBJ2-1	TRBV7-7	CASSQDSWDEQFF
TRBJ1-2	TRBV6-5	CASRPQGLYGYTF
TRBJ1-4	TRBV2	CASSPSLGSEKLFF
TRBJ2-7	TRBV6-1	CASSDAGAGYEQYF
TRBJ2-7	TRBV9	CASSPSPDRDPYEQYF
TRBJ1-6	TRBV9	CASSVARGRNSPLHF
TRBJ2-7	TRBV7-6	CASSLGRTGREQYF
TRBJ1-2	TRBV7-9	CASSREALVNYGYTF
TRBJ1-2	TRBV4-3	CASSYRGSGLGGYTF
TRBJ2-5	TRBV7-3	CASSLSGTHQETQYF
TRBJ2-1	TRBV2	CASSGQGILNEQFF
TRBJ1-6	TRBV6-1	CASSEGDGGPSPLHF
TRBJ2-3	TRBV5-1	CASSRGQGGTDTQYF
TRBJ1-1	TRBV7-2	CASSLEAMNTEAFF
TRBJ1-6	TRBV5-1	CASSLDRTGGGSPLHF
TRBJ1-2	TRBV6-4	CASSDREGYGYTF
TRBJ1-1	TRBV25-1	CASSEEWNTEAFF
TRBJ1-2	TRBV7-2	CASSLGGNYGYTF
TRBJ2-2	TRBV12-5	CASGLVLTGTGDTGELFF
TRBJ2-5	TRBV20-1	CSAREATQYF
TRBJ1-1	TRBV4-1	CASSQGRVRTGGTEAFF
TRBJ2-1	TRBV18	CASSPGDTLSYNEQFF
TRBJ2-5	TRBV29-1	CSVEESVGETQYF
TRBJ1-1	TRBV9	CASSVAMGDMNTEAFF
TRBJ2-3	TRBV6-1	CASSSGRGGTDTQYF
TRBJ2-3	TRBV6-1	CASSVEALDTQYF